The clone carrying this TCR beta chain has at least ten counts. This entry belongs to a study of human T cells and chemical hapten exposure. Across the whole study: Patients had diphenylcyclopropenone applied to the scalp weekly throughout the approximately 22-week study.

In the library, unique molecular identifiers were attached to individual cDNA molecules. TCRdb processed the RACE reads anew with MiXCR; each CDR3 protein has one entry. The sample has over 55,000 distinct CDR3 sequences, around 10% seen once; the top ten hold about 1.5%. Time point reported: patch test 3, about 24 weeks after DPC sensitization. Treatment noted: therapeutic diphenylcyclopropenone sensitization with weekly scalp DPC. This receptor was taken from a woman aged 45-65 years with alopecia areata. Some clones in this sample may be carry-over from other donors' samples. The sequenced sample was whole blood, obtained in connection with sensitization to the hapten diphenylcyclopropenone (DPC).

The CDR3: CSAEGNVGRVNPKNQPQHF. The DNA of the CDR3 is TGCAGTGCTGAGGGGAACGTGGGCAGGGTGAACCCCAAGAATCAGCCCCAGCATTTT. The chain uses TRBV20-1 and TRBJ1-5; TRBD1 is a possible D gene (5 bases). V lost 5 bases and J 4 bases, leaving 30 bases between the germline ends. The CDR3 is made up of 19 amino acids. Per the germline V gene, CDR1 is DFQATT and CDR2 is SNEGSKA (reference sequence).